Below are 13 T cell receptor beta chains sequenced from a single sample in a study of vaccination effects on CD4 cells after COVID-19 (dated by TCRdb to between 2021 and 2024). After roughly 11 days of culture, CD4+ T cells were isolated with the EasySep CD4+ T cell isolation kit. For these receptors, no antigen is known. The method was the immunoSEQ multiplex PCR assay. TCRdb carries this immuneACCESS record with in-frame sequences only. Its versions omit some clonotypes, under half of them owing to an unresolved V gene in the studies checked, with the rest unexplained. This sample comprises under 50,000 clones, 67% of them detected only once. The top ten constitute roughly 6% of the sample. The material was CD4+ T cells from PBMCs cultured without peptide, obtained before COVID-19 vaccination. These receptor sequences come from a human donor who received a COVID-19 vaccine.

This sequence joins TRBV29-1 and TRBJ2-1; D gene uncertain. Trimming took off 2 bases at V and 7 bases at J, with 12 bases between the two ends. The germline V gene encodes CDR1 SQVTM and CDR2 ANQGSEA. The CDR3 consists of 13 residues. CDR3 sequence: CSVERPLRNEQFF. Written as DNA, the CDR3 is TGCAGCGTTGAAAGACCCCTTAGGAATGAGCAGTTCTTC.

The CDR3 nucleotides read TGTGCCAGCAGTTTAGCTGGGGCCAACGTCCTGACTTTC. It specifies CASSLAGANVLTF. The chain is built from TRBV12-3 or TRBV12-4 and TRBJ2-6, with unresolved D. V lost 0 bases and J lost 3, with 0 bases in between. CDR3 length equals 13 residues.

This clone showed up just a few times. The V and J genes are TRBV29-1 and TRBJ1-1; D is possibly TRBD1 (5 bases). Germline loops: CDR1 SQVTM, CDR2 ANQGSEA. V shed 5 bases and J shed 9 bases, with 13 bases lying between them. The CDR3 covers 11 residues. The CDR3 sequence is CSVTDRIKAFF. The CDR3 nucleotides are TGCAGCGTTACCGACAGAATCAAAGCTTTCTTT. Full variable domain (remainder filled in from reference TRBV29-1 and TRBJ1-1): SAVISQKPSRDICQRGTSLTIQCQVDSQVTMMFWYRQQPGQSLTLIATANQGSEATYESGFVIDKFPISRPNLTFSTLTVSNMSPEDSSIYLCSVTDRIKAFFGQGTRLTVV.

CDR3 loop: CASSLITVGEQFF. The CDR3 coding sequence is TGTGCCAGCAGCCTGATAACCGTAGGGGAGCAGTTCTTC. The rearrangement uses TRBV14 and TRBJ2-1; D call uncertain. CDR1 and CDR2 from the germline V gene are SGHDN and FVKESK. V was clipped by 4 bases and J by 10 bases, with 14 bases between them. The CDR3 covers 13 residues.

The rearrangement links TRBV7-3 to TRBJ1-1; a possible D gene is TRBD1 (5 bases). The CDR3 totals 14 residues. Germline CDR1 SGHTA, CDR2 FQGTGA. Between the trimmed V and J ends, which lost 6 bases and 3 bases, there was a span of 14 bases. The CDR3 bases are TGTGCCAGCAGTCAGGGATTTGCAGACACTGAAGCTTTCTTT. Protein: CASSQGFADTEAFF.

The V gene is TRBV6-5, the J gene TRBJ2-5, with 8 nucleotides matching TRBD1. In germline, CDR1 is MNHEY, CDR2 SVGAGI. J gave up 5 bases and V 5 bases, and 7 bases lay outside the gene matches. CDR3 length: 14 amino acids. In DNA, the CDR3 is TGTGCCAGCAGTCATACAGGGGGACGGGAGACCCAGTACTTC. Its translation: CASSHTGGRETQYF.

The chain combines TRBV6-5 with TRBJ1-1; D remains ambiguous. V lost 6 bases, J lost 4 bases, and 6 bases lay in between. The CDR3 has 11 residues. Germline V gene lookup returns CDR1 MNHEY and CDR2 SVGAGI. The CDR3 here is CASRDGTEAFF. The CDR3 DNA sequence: TGTGCCAGCAGAGACGGCACTGAAGCTTTCTTT.

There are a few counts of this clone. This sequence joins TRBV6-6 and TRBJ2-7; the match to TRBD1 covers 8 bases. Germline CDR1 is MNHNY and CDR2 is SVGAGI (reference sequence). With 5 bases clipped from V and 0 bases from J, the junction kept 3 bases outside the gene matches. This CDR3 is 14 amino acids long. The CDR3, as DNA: TGTGCCAGCAGTACGACAGGGGTCTCCTACGAGCAGTACTTC. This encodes CASSTTGVSYEQYF.

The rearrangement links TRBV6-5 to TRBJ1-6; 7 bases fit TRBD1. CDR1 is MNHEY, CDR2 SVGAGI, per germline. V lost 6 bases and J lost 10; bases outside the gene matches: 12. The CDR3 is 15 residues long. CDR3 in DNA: TGTGCCAGCAGGTCCCGGGACAGAGGCGCCTCACCCCTCCACTTT. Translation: CASRSRDRGASPLHF.

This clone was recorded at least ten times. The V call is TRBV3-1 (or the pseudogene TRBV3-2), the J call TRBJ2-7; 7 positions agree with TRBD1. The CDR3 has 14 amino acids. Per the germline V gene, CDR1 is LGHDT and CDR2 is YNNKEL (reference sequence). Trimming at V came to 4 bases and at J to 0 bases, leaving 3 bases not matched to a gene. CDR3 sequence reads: CASSLQGDSYEQYF. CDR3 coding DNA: TGTGCCAGCAGCCTCCAGGGGGACTCCTACGAGCAGTACTTC.

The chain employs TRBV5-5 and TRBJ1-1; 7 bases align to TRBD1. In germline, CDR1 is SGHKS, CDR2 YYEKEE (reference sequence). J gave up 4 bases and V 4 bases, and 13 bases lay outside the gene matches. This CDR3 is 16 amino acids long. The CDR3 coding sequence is TGTGCCAGCAGCCTAGAATCACAGGGGTTGGGCACTGAAGCTTTCTTT. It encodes CASSLESQGLGTEAFF.

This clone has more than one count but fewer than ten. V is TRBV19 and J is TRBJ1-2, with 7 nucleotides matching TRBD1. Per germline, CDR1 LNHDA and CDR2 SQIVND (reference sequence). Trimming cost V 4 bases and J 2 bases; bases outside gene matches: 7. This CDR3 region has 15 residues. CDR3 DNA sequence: TGTGCCAGTAGTACAGGCAGGGGGGCCAACTATGGCTACACCTTC. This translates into CASSTGRGANYGYTF.

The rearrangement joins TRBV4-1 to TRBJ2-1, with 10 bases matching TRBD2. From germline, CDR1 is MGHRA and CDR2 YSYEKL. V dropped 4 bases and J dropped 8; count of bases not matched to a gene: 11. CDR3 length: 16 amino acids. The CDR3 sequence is CASSRGGLAGADEQFF. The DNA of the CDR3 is TGCGCCAGCAGCCGTGGTGGGCTAGCGGGAGCCGATGAGCAGTTCTTC.